The 31 T cell receptor beta chains reported below all come from one sample, sequenced in a study of cytomegalovirus exposure and HLA in healthy donors (dated by TCRdb to about 2017). The library was generated by the immunoSEQ multiplex PCR assay. The multiplex PCR relied on a mix of 60 forward primers for TCR Vbeta segments and 13 reverse primers for TCR Jbeta segments. TCRdb's version of the immuneACCESS table is confined to in-frame rearrangements and falls short of the full clone set. An unresolved V gene accounts for under half of the shortfall where checked; the remainder is of unknown origin. This sample is represented by under 250,000 clones; 70% to 90% of them were singletons. The ten largest account for under 3% of the sample. The sequenced sample was PBMCs. These receptors all come from a woman aged 45-65 years in good health and CMV-seronegative.

The V and J genes are TRBV29-1 and TRBJ2-1; weak D call: TRBD2 (5 bases). This CDR3 comprises 14 residues. Germline V lookup: CDR1 SQVTM, CDR2 ANQGSEA. The CDR3 sequence is CSFTRGSSYNEQFF. DNA for the CDR3: TGCAGTTTTACCCGGGGTAGCTCCTACAATGAGCAGTTCTTC.

The chain recombines TRBV27 with TRBJ2-7, with D unclear. V was pared by 7 bases and J by 0 bases, with 10 bases between. CDR3 length: 13 residues. The germline V gene encodes CDR1 MNHEY and CDR2 SMNVEV (reference sequence). CDR3 sequence (DNA): TGTGCCAGCAAGGCGGAGAGCTCCTACGAGCAGTACTTC. Translation gives CASKAESSYEQYF.

Remarks on this clone: The germline gene is not matched at one end of the junction; a read error may be the cause. V is TRBV7-9 and J is TRBJ1-2, with 7 positions matching TRBD1. Per the germline V gene, CDR1 is SEHNR and CDR2 is FQNEAQ (reference sequence). The CDR3 sequence is 12 residues long. The DNA for the CDR3 is TGTGCCAGCAGCTTAAGGGGGGACAGATCTGCCTTC. It translates to CASSLRGDRSAF.

The rearrangement uses TRBV30 and TRBJ1-1; tentatively, D is TRBD1 (5 bases). V lost 8 bases and J 0 bases, leaving 10 bases between the germline ends. The CDR3 has 12 amino acids. Per the germline V gene, CDR1 is GTSNPN and CDR2 is SVGIG (reference sequence). The CDR3 DNA reads TGTGCCGGTGACAGCTTGAACACTGAAGCTTTCTTT. Translated: CAGDSLNTEAFF.

V is TRBV28 and J is TRBJ2-7; 9 bases are a match to TRBD2. Germline assignment: CDR1 MDHEN and CDR2 SYDVKM. The CDR3 runs to 11 residues. The CDR3 is CASGRRYEQYF. DNA of the CDR3: TGTGCAAGCGGGAGGAGGTACGAGCAGTACTTC.

The V call is TRBV16, the J call TRBJ1-1, with a tentative D call TRBD1 (5 bases). The CDR3 length is 13 residues. V was shortened by 6 bases and J by 1 base, with 9 bases between the two germline ends. Germline CDR1 reads KGHSY; CDR2 reads FQNENV. The CDR3 region is CASSRTGNTEAFF. The CDR3 nucleotides are TGTGCCAGCAGTAGAACAGGGAACACTGAAGCTTTCTTT.

This chain connects TRBV18 to TRBJ2-7; 8 bases match TRBD1. The germline gives CDR1 KGHSH, CDR2 LQKENI. Germline trimming cut 0 bases from V and 5 bases from J; bases unmatched to any gene: 9. This CDR3 spans 16 amino acids. The CDR3 bases are TGTGCCAGCTCACCACCGAGGGACAGGTCGGTCCACGAGCAGTACTTC. Its protein product is CASSPPRDRSVHEQYF. Together with reference TRBV18 and TRBJ2-7, the CDR3 gives the full variable domain: NAGVMQNPRHLVRRRGQEARLRCSPMKGHSHVYWYRQLPEEGLKFMVYLQKENIIDESGMPKERFSAEFPKEGPSILRIQQVVRGDSAAYFCASSPPRDRSVHEQYFGPGTRLTVT.

A note on this clone: Sequence at one end of the junction differs from germline and may be a read error. The chain has TRBV5-4 and TRBJ1-2, with D unclear. Germline V gene lookup returns CDR1 SGHNT and CDR2 YYREEE (reference sequence). The CDR3 consists of 9 residues. CDR3 protein: CASSPSSLF. In DNA, the CDR3 is TGTGCCAGCAGCCCTAGCTCTCTCTTC.

CDR3 in DNA: TGTGCCTGGAGTAAAAACAGGGCGCTGGGGGCTGAAGCTTTCTTT. Translating it yields CAWSKNRALGAEAFF. The genes are TRBV30 and TRBJ1-1; TRBD1 is a possible D gene (6 bases). The V gene's germline CDR1 is GTSNPN and CDR2 SVGIG (reference sequence). This CDR3 has 15 residues. Trimming left V 2 bases short and J 6 bases short, with 19 bases between.

The V gene is TRBV4-2, the J gene TRBJ1-2, with D possibly TRBD1 on 6 matching bases. The CDR3 is 16 residues long. Trimming pared 4 bases from V and 4 bases from J, leaving 19 bases between. CDR1 and CDR2 (germline): LGHNA, YNFKEQ. The CDR3 region is CASSPGDGGLGYGYTF. For the CDR3, the DNA is TGTGCCAGCAGCCCCGGTGACGGGGGGCTCGGCTATGGCTACACCTTC.

The chain has TRBV5-4 and TRBJ2-7, with 7 bases matching TRBD1. Losses at the gene ends were 1 base for V and 3 bases for J; bases not matched to a gene: 7. The CDR3 runs 15 residues. The germline gives CDR1 SGHNT, CDR2 YYREEE (reference sequence). CDR3 sequence reads: CASSLRQGDGYEQYF. CDR3 in DNA: TGTGCCAGCAGCTTGCGTCAGGGGGATGGCTACGAGCAGTACTTC.

This clone was recorded once. The chain is built from TRBV14 and TRBJ2-5; TRBD2 matches 11 bases. This CDR3 is built from 17 residues. Germline values: CDR1 SGHDN, CDR2 FVKESK. V lost 0 bases to trimming and J lost 5 bases; unmatched junction nucleotides: 8. CDR3 region: CASSQDVAGGPLETQYF. CDR3 sequence (DNA): TGTGCCAGCAGCCAAGATGTAGCGGGAGGGCCCTTGGAGACCCAGTACTTC.

The V call is TRBV28, the J call TRBJ2-3, with D possibly TRBD1 on 6 matching bases. V was trimmed by 4 bases and J by 2 bases, leaving 16 bases between them. CDR3 length equals 16 residues. Germline lookup yields CDR1 MDHEN and CDR2 SYDVKM. The CDR3 bases are TGTGCCAGCAGTTCCCCCGGACAGCTTTCCACAGATACGCAGTATTTT. Its translation: CASSSPGQLSTDTQYF. Variable domain in full (rest from reference TRBV28 and TRBJ2-3): DVKVTQSSRYLVKRTGEKVFLECVQDMDHENMFWYRQDPGLGLRLIYFSYDVKMKEKGDIPEGYSVSREKKERFSLILESASTNQTSMYLCASSSPGQLSTDTQYFGPGTRLTVL.

The chain has TRBV29-1 and TRBJ1-1; TRBD1 might be the D (5 bases). The germline gives CDR1 SQVTM, CDR2 ANQGSEA. V shed 6 bases and J shed 3 bases, with 17 bases lying between them. CDR3 length: 14 amino acids. This CDR3 reads CSVHAGGADTEAFF. The CDR3 nucleotides read TGCAGCGTCCACGCTGGAGGGGCGGACACTGAAGCTTTCTTT.

The chain joins TRBV2 to TRBJ2-7, with D uncertain. The length of the CDR3 is 13 residues. Germline-derived CDR1 and CDR2 are SNHLY and FYNNEI. V gave up 6 bases and J gave up 0 bases, with 9 bases separating them. The CDR3 loop is CASSLPVSYEQYF. CDR3 DNA sequence: TGTGCCAGCAGCCTTCCTGTCTCCTACGAGCAGTACTTC.

This clone showed up just a few times. The genes are TRBV7-8 and TRBJ2-6, with 9 bases lining up with TRBD1. CDR3 length: 19 residues. V lost 0 bases, J lost 0 bases, and 6 bases stayed unmatched. Germline values: CDR1 SGHVS, CDR2 FQNEAQ. CDR3 region: CASSLALGTGRSGANVLTF. The CDR3 DNA reads TGTGCCAGCAGCTTAGCGCTGGGGACAGGGCGCTCTGGGGCCAACGTCCTGACTTTC.

The chain carries TRBV2 and TRBJ2-7; D gene unclear. CDR3 size: 16 residues. V was pared by 3 bases and J by 4 bases, with 19 bases between. CDR1 is SNHLY and CDR2 is FYNNEI in the germline V gene. CDR3 sequence (DNA): TGTGCCAGCAGTGATGGTCTCGGCGGTTCGTTGTACGAGCAGTACTTC. Encoded protein: CASSDGLGGSLYEQYF. Full variable domain (outside the CDR3, taken from reference TRBV2 and TRBJ2-7): EPEVTQTPSHQVTQMGQEVILRCVPISNHLYFYWYRQILGQKVEFLVSFYNNEISEKSEIFDDQFSVERPDGSNFTLKIRSTKLEDSAMYFCASSDGLGGSLYEQYFGPGTRLTVT.

The V gene is TRBV23-1, the J gene TRBJ2-7, with 8 positions matching TRBD1. TRBV23-1 is noted as an ORF with a role that remains uncertain. Trimming cost V 4 bases and J 3 bases; bases outside gene matches: 8. CDR3 length: 15 residues. The CDR3 region is CASSLTQGANYEQYF. The CDR3 nucleotides read TGCGCCAGCAGTCTAACGCAGGGGGCTAACTACGAGCAGTACTTC.

The CDR3 nucleotides read TGTGCCAGCAGCTTCGAGAGCTCCTACGAGCAGTACTTC. Protein sequence: CASSFESSYEQYF. The V and J genes are TRBV5-4 and TRBJ2-7; D is undetermined. Trimming took off 2 bases at V and 0 bases at J, with 6 bases between the two ends. Germline V CDR1 and CDR2: SGHNT, YYREEE (reference sequence). The CDR3 totals 13 residues.

The rearrangement uses TRBV19 and TRBJ1-5, with D perhaps matching TRBD1 (6 bases). The CDR3 contains 17 residues. Germline V gene lookup returns CDR1 LNHDA and CDR2 SQIVND (reference sequence). V lost 1 base, J lost 7 bases, and 20 bases lay in between. The CDR3: CASSIVPYREVGQPQHF. CDR3 bases: TGTGCCAGTAGTATAGTCCCCTACAGGGAAGTGGGACAGCCCCAGCATTTT.

This chain joins TRBV28 and TRBJ1-6, with 12 bases identical to TRBD1. This CDR3 has 16 amino acids. Germline V gene data show CDR1 as MDHEN and CDR2 as SYDVKM. J lost 14 bases, V lost 2 bases, and 10 bases had no gene match. CDR3 nucleotides: TGTGCCAGCAGTTTAAAGATGGGACAGGGGGCAAAGACCCTCCACTTT. This gives the protein CASSLKMGQGAKTLHF.

V is TRBV28 and J is TRBJ2-7; D not certain. V lost 6 bases, J lost 6 bases, and 9 bases lay in between. The CDR3 covers 11 residues. Germline V lookup: CDR1 MDHEN, CDR2 SYDVKM. The CDR3 spells CASSLSLEQYF. In DNA, the CDR3 is TGTGCCAGCAGCCTCTCCCTCGAGCAGTACTTC.

The chain combines TRBV11-2 with TRBJ2-5; 13 bases are shared with TRBD2. The germline CDR1 and CDR2 sequences are SGHAT and FQNNGV. CDR3 size: 16 residues. Trimming at V came to 5 bases and at J to 6 bases, leaving 9 bases not matched to a gene. The CDR3 loop is CASSTRTSGSLKTQYF. The CDR3 nucleotides are TGTGCCAGCAGCACTCGGACTAGCGGGAGTCTGAAGACCCAGTACTTC.

The chain has TRBV27 and TRBJ2-5; 9 nucleotides align to TRBD1. V was clipped by 4 bases and J by 2 bases; unmatched bases: 11. The CDR3 length is 17 residues. Germline assignment: CDR1 MNHEY and CDR2 SMNVEV (reference sequence). CDR3 nucleotides: TGTGCCAGCAGTTCACAGGGGGCTAGGGGGGTACAAGAGACCCAGTACTTC. Protein sequence: CASSSQGARGVQETQYF.

This chain connects TRBV7-2 to TRBJ1-2; D possibly corresponds to TRBD1 (6 bases). The V end lost 1 base, the J end lost 8 bases, and 20 bases lay between the germline ends. This CDR3 contains 16 residues. Germline V CDR1 and CDR2: SGHTA, FQGNSA. The CDR3 region has the DNA TGTGCCAGCAGCTTAGAGGGCGGCCAGGGGAGGGGAGGCTACACCTTC. This sequence encodes CASSLEGGQGRGGYTF. Looking up the rest from reference TRBV7-2 and TRBJ1-2 gives the full variable domain: GAGVSQSPSNKVTEKGKDVELRCDPISGHTALYWYRQSLGQGLEFLIYFQGNSAPDKSGLPSDRFSAERTGGSVSTLTIQRTQQEDSAVYLCASSLEGGQGRGGYTFGSGTRLTVV.

This sequence joins TRBV7-8 and TRBJ2-3; TRBD2 aligns across 13 bases. Trimming cost V 3 bases and J 0 bases; bases outside gene matches: 9. Germline CDR1 is SGHVS and CDR2 is FQNEAQ. The CDR3 extends over 19 amino acids. DNA for the CDR3: TGTGCCAGCAGCTTTAGGGGGACTAGCGGGAAGTCGAGCACAGATACGCAGTATTTT. It is translated as CASSFRGTSGKSSTDTQYF.

V and J are TRBV9 and TRBJ2-3; 10 bases align to TRBD2. The germline V gene encodes CDR1 SGDLS and CDR2 YYNGEE. Losses at the gene ends were 4 bases for V and 2 bases for J; bases not matched to a gene: 7. The CDR3 runs 16 residues. CDR3 sequence: CASSLRLAGITDTQYF. In DNA, the CDR3 is TGTGCCAGCAGCCTCCGACTAGCGGGCATCACAGATACGCAGTATTTT.

J is TRBJ2-2 and V is TRBV5-1; D might be TRBD1 (6 bases). Germline CDR1 and CDR2: SGHRS and YFSETQ. V lost 7 bases to trimming and J lost 6 bases, with 22 bases between them. The CDR3 spans 16 residues. The CDR3 sequence is CASAKDGGRGSGELFF. In nucleotides, the CDR3 is TGCGCCAGCGCAAAAGACGGAGGCAGGGGATCCGGGGAGCTGTTTTTT.

The rearrangement links TRBV6-5 to TRBJ2-7; D may be TRBD2 (5 bases). Deletions cut 4 bases from V and 0 bases from J, with 13 bases between. Germline V gives CDR1 MNHEY, CDR2 SVGAGI. The CDR3 consists of 15 residues. The CDR3 coding sequence is TGTGCCAGCAGTTCCCCCGGGGTGGGCTCCTACGAGCAGTACTTC. Residues: CASSSPGVGSYEQYF.

The chain recombines TRBV27 with TRBJ2-7; D perhaps matches TRBD2 (6 bases). The CDR3 is made up of 20 amino acids. Germline-derived CDR1 and CDR2 are MNHEY and SMNVEV (reference sequence). Trimming left V 9 bases short and J 4 bases short, with 37 bases between. The DNA for the CDR3 is TGTGCCAGTAAGGAGGTCGGAAGCGGGCCGAGCCGGAGAGTCGTTTACGAGCAGTACTTC. Encoded protein: CASKEVGSGPSRRVVYEQYF.

CDR3 DNA sequence: TGTGCCAGCAGCTACCAGACTAGGAGCTCCTACGAGCAGTACTTC. It codes for CASSYQTRSSYEQYF. The V gene is TRBV13, the J gene TRBJ2-7; a weak D match, TRBD2 (6 bases). The CDR3 is 15 amino acids. Germline V lookup: CDR1 PRHDT, CDR2 FYEKMQ (reference sequence). V was shortened by 4 bases and J by 0 bases, with 13 bases between the two germline ends.